The 18 T cell receptor beta chains below were found in one sample sequenced in a study of long-term antiretroviral therapy in people with HIV. Version v3.0 of the immunoSEQ assay was performed at survey level. The assay was immunoSEQ multiplex PCR, and TCRdb's table has in-frame clones only and misses some. This repertoire shows about 14,000 clones, about 77% found once; its top ten account for about a quarter. The sequences come from unsorted PBMCs, collected 3.1 years after starting antiretroviral therapy. The receptors shown here come from a man in his forties with HIV.

The chain joins TRBV27 to TRBJ1-1; D may be TRBD1 (5 bases). The germline V and J ends were trimmed by 5 bases and 0 bases, with 7 bases remaining between them. There are 13 residues in the CDR3. Germline CDR1 MNHEY, CDR2 SMNVEV (reference sequence). CDR3 region: CASSTGMNTEAFF. CDR3 DNA sequence: TGTGCCAGCAGTACAGGAATGAACACTGAAGCTTTCTTT.

This clone showed up just once. J is TRBJ2-7 and V is TRBV2; 10 bases map to TRBD1. Per germline, CDR1 SNHLY and CDR2 FYNNEI. V lost 5 bases, J lost 3 bases, and 1 base stayed unmatched. This CDR3 region has 13 residues. CDR3 loop: CASSWDRGYEQYF. The CDR3 DNA follows: TGTGCCAGCAGTTGGGACAGGGGCTACGAGCAGTACTTC.

The chain recombines TRBV5-1 with TRBJ1-1, with D perhaps matching TRBD1 (5 bases). Trimming took 0 bases from V and 1 from J, leaving 13 bases between them. The CDR3 extends over 16 amino acids. Germline V lookup: CDR1 SGHRS, CDR2 YFSETQ. CDR3 DNA sequence: TGCGCCAGCAGCTTGGCCGTTGGGGCTACGAACACTGAAGCTTTCTTT. This encodes CASSLAVGATNTEAFF.

Concerning this clone itself: One base away lies a much larger clone, so this may be a sequencing read error. The chain recombines TRBV5-6 with TRBJ2-7; 10 positions agree with TRBD1. Germline lookup yields CDR1 SGHDT and CDR2 YYEEEE. After removal of 4 bases from V and 2 bases from J, the junction contained 3 bases not matched to a gene. The CDR3 length is 14 residues. The CDR3: CASSPGTGAYEQYF. CDR3 DNA sequence: TGTGCCAGCAGCCCCGGGACAGGGGCCTACGAGCAGTACTTC.

This clone was detected once. The chain combines TRBV2 with TRBJ2-5; 9 nucleotides match TRBD2. The length of the CDR3 is 15 residues. In germline, CDR1 is SNHLY, CDR2 FYNNEI. Trimming at V came to 8 bases and at J to 1 base, leaving 8 bases not matched to a gene. The CDR3 nucleotides read TGTGCCAGCCTCTATAGCGGGGGACGCCAAGAGACCCAGTACTTC. Residues: CASLYSGGRQETQYF.

The rearrangement links TRBV2 to TRBJ2-7; D uncertain. V lost 5 bases and J 5 bases, leaving 10 bases between the germline ends. CDR1 SNHLY and CDR2 FYNNEI come from the germline V gene. The CDR3 is 12 amino acids. The CDR3 spells CASSSSRNEQYF. The DNA for the CDR3 is TGTGCCAGCAGTTCAAGTCGCAACGAGCAGTACTTC.

The chain couples TRBV18 to TRBJ1-4; the D is unclear. V gave up 4 bases and J gave up 4 bases, with 7 bases separating them. The CDR3 totals 13 residues. CDR1 and CDR2 (germline): KGHSH, LQKENI. The CDR3 DNA is TGTGCCAGCTCACTAGGGAATAATGAAAAACTGTTTTTT. Its translation is CASSLGNNEKLFF.

A word on this clone: A read error is the likely source, as a far larger clone sits one nucleotide away. The chain is built from TRBV5-3 and TRBJ2-3; 14 bases align to TRBD2. TRBV5-3 is annotated as an ORF whose role is uncertain. V dropped 4 bases and J dropped 5; count of bases not matched to a gene: 15. The CDR3 contains 19 residues. CDR3 DNA: TGTGCCAGAAGCCCCGGACTAGCGGGGGGTGCCGGGCGGCTAGATACGCAGTATTTT. As protein: CARSPGLAGGAGRLDTQYF.

The rearrangement links TRBV11-2 to TRBJ1-2; 12 nucleotides agree with TRBD1. Germline CDR1 is SGHAT and CDR2 is FQNNGV. The CDR3 totals 14 residues. The V segment lost 8 bases and the J segment 4 bases; nucleotides outside the gene matches: 5. CDR3 nucleotide sequence: TGTGCCAGCGGGGGACAGGGGGCGAGCTATGGCTACACCTTC. Protein: CASGGQGASYGYTF.

The V gene is TRBV19, the J gene TRBJ2-1, with D perhaps assigned TRBD1 or TRBD2 (5 bases each). Germline V lookup: CDR1 LNHDA, CDR2 SQIVND (reference sequence). The V end was cut by 0 bases, the J end by 4 bases, with 10 bases between. The CDR3 has 15 residues. This chain's CDR3 is CASSIDPGPYNEQFF. In nucleotides, the CDR3 is TGTGCCAGTAGTATAGACCCGGGACCGTACAATGAGCAGTTCTTC.

The rearrangement uses TRBV6-6 and TRBJ2-7; 10 positions match TRBD1. V lost 4 bases to trimming and J lost 3 bases; unmatched junction nucleotides: 6. This CDR3 region has 15 residues. Germline CDR1 is MNHNY and CDR2 is SVGAGI (reference sequence). The DNA for the CDR3 is TGTGCCAGCAGTTCTACCGGGACAGGGGTCTACGAGCAGTACTTC. Translating it yields CASSSTGTGVYEQYF.

The chain employs TRBV7-9 and TRBJ2-7; D remains ambiguous. Germline loops: CDR1 SEHNR, CDR2 FQNEAQ (reference sequence). The CDR3 is 13 amino acids. V was shortened by 1 base and J by 9 bases, with 13 bases between the two germline ends. CDR3 in amino acids: CASSLVPDPRQYF. The CDR3 DNA sequence: TGTGCCAGCAGCTTAGTCCCAGACCCACGGCAGTACTTC.

The chain combines TRBV4-2 with TRBJ1-1; 9 bases align to TRBD1. Losses at the gene ends were 1 base for V and 1 base for J; bases not matched to a gene: 4. This CDR3 is built from 16 residues. Germline values: CDR1 LGHNA, CDR2 YNFKEQ. The CDR3 bases are TGTGCCAGCAGCCAAGTGGGGACAGGGAGGAACACTGAAGCTTTCTTT. Translating it yields CASSQVGTGRNTEAFF.

The chain joins TRBV2 to TRBJ1-5; no definite D call. Per the germline V gene, CDR1 is SNHLY and CDR2 is FYNNEI. The CDR3 totals 14 residues. Trimming pared 3 bases from V and 0 bases from J, leaving 6 bases between. Here the CDR3 reads CASSEVNSNQPQHF. In nucleotides, the CDR3 is TGTGCCAGCAGTGAGGTGAATAGCAATCAGCCCCAGCATTTT.

This clone was counted a few times. The rearrangement joins TRBV9 to TRBJ2-7; possible D gene TRBD1, 6 bases. The CDR3 extends over 16 amino acids. In germline, CDR1 is SGDLS, CDR2 YYNGEE. Trimming took off 3 bases at V and 6 bases at J, with 22 bases between the two ends. CDR3 sequence reads: CASSETSGVGASEQYF. CDR3 DNA sequence: TGTGCCAGCAGCGAGACCTCAGGGGTAGGGGCAAGCGAGCAGTACTTC.

The gene calls are TRBV10-3 and TRBJ2-7; 10 bases align to TRBD1. The CDR3 runs 14 residues. Germline CDR1 reads ENHRY; CDR2 reads SYGVKD. The V segment lost 6 bases and the J segment 3 bases; nucleotides outside the gene matches: 5. The CDR3 bases are TGTGCCATCAGCCAGGGGACAGGGGTCTACGAGCAGTACTTC. Translating it yields CAISQGTGVYEQYF.

This rearrangement joins TRBV5-1 to TRBJ1-2, with no clear D. V was clipped by 0 bases and J by 7 bases, with 13 bases between them. CDR1 is SGHRS and CDR2 is YFSETQ in the germline V gene. The CDR3 totals 14 residues. CDR3 residues: CASSLDDLFSGYTF. DNA for the CDR3: TGCGCCAGCAGCTTGGATGACCTTTTTAGTGGCTACACCTTC.

This chain joins TRBV7-9 and TRBJ2-3; 7 bases match TRBD2. Germline V gives CDR1 SEHNR, CDR2 FQNEAQ (reference sequence). V lost 2 bases to trimming and J lost 2 bases; unmatched junction nucleotides: 4. The CDR3 runs to 15 residues. The CDR3 spells CASSLSGDFTDTQYF. CDR3 in DNA: TGTGCCAGCAGCTTAAGCGGGGACTTCACAGATACGCAGTATTTT.